This T cell receptor beta chain was retrieved from a study of OX40 agonist ivuxolimab in advanced cancers. The overall study: Intravenous ivuxolimab was administered to patients every 2 weeks at 0.01 to 10 mg/kg.

Whole-study findings and limits: Blood T cells, both CD4+ and CD8+, expanded clonally by week 6 at 0.1 to 3.0 mg/kg. Expanded clones tended on average to be more numerous among CD8+ T cells than CD4+.

The repertoire was sequenced with immunoSEQ multiplex PCR; TCRdb's copy has only in-frame clones and lacks some. The sample yields roughly 87,000 clones, 92% seen once. Remarks on this clone: Antigen: not known.

Systemic immunosuppression or autoimmune disease history was grounds to exclude patients. Germline V gene sequence: CDR1 MNHNY, CDR2 SVGAGI (reference sequence). CDR3 size: 14 residues. The ends were cut back, 0 bases at V and 1 base at J, with 7 bases in the middle. This TCR derives from an adult with an advanced solid tumor such as melanoma, head and neck, liver or kidney cancer. The rearrangement links TRBV6-6 to TRBJ2-7; D gene unclear. Sequenced material: CD4+ or CD8+ T cells sorted from blood, taken in a trial of the OX40 agonist ivuxolimab. DNA for the CDR3: TGTGCCAGCAGTTACTCGGGCAGTTCCTACGAGCAGTACTTC. Amino acids: CASSYSGSSYEQYF.